The sequence of this TCR beta chain was determined in a study of shared clonotypes between healthy human individuals. For the study at large: Three CD4 naive, three CD4 memory, two CD8 naive and one CD8 memory plate were used per donor.

The repertoire was sequenced with immunoSEQ multiplex PCR; TCRdb's copy has only in-frame clones and lacks some. The data hold about 2 million clones, with roughly 96% observed a single time. Details on this clone: This sample also contains other DNA sequences that code for the same CDR3.

This TCR derives from a man between 18 and 29 years old in good health. The sequenced sample was naive CD4+ T cells sorted from blood. As to subset: CD45RA+ positively selected.

CDR3 in DNA: TGTGCCAGCAGTTACTCAGGGGACGGCTACACCTTC. Residues: CASSYSGDGYTF. The V gene is TRBV6-5, the J gene TRBJ1-2, with D perhaps matching TRBD1 (5 bases). Germline CDR1 is MNHEY and CDR2 is SVGAGI. CDR3 size: 12 residues. Trimming removed 0 bases from V and 8 bases from J, with 7 bases in between.